The clone carrying this TCR beta chain was seen many times. Its antigen is still unknown. TCRdb independently ran MiXCR on the 5' RACE reads; one entry per CDR3 protein. Of over 300,000 distinct CDR3 sequences listed, about 4% were seen once; the top ten hold under 30%. This entry belongs to a study of T cells after yellow fever vaccination. Points from the study as a whole: The study re-detected most primary-vaccination clones after the booster (under 97% CD4, around 89% CD8).

The CDR3 runs to 14 residues. Germline CDR1 and CDR2: MGHRA and YSYEKL. V was clipped by 3 bases and J by 7 bases, with 13 bases between them. This material consisted of PBMCs, taken 5 days after the yellow fever booster vaccination. V and J are TRBV4-1 and TRBJ1-5, with D unresolved. This TCR was recovered from a man between 18 and 29 years old who received the YFV17D yellow fever vaccine. CDR3 coding DNA: TGCGCCAGCAGCCAGAAGGCAGTCCAACAGCCCCAGCATTTT. It translates to CASSQKAVQQPQHF.